A single sample is the source of the 8 T cell receptor beta chains below, sequenced in a study of blood T cell repertoires in COVID-19. Clones were read by immunoSEQ multiplex PCR, and TCRdb kept only the in-frame ones, dropping some. The sample consists of roughly 400,000 clones, 80% to 90% of them appearing once. The specimen was PBMCs or T cells enriched from blood (not recorded which). The receptors stem from a young man who had recovered from COVID-19.

This clone was found a few times. The chain links TRBV12-3 or TRBV12-4 to TRBJ1-1; 7 nucleotides agree with TRBD1. This CDR3 has 13 amino acids. The V and J ends lost 2 bases and 3 bases, in that order; junction bases with no gene match: 0. The CDR3 bases are TGTGCCAGCAGTTTACAGGGGGACACTGAAGCTTTCTTT. This encodes CASSLQGDTEAFF.

This clone was detected once. V usage is TRBV11-2 and J usage is TRBJ2-2; 10 bases map to TRBD1. The CDR3 sequence is 17 residues long. CDR1 is SGHAT and CDR2 is FQNNGV in the germline V gene. J gave up 5 bases and V 0 bases, and 6 bases lay outside the gene matches. Here the CDR3 reads CASSLDRQGAGTGELFF. Written as DNA, the CDR3 is TGTGCCAGCAGCTTAGATCGACAGGGGGCGGGAACCGGGGAGCTGTTTTTT.

This clone has just a few counts. This rearrangement joins TRBV7-6 to TRBJ1-2; D is uncertain. The CDR3 runs 13 residues. Germline V gene data show CDR1 as SGHVS and CDR2 as FNYEAQ. V lost 6 bases and J 4 bases, leaving 12 bases between the germline ends. The CDR3 bases are TGTGCCAGCAGTCCCCTCAGCGGCTATGGCTACACCTTC. Amino acids: CASSPLSGYGYTF.

The DNA for the CDR3 is TGTGCCTGGAGCCCAGGGTTGGAGAGTGCTGGCTACACCTTC. This sequence encodes CAWSPGLESAGYTF. This rearrangement joins TRBV30 to TRBJ1-2, with D possibly TRBD1 on 5 matching bases. Trimming pared 3 bases from V and 7 bases from J, leaving 18 bases between. The CDR3 is 14 residues long. Germline assignment: CDR1 GTSNPN and CDR2 SVGIG (reference sequence).

This clone has only one observation. V usage is TRBV15 and J usage is TRBJ2-7; 7 nucleotides agree with TRBD1. The V and J ends lost 3 bases and 3 bases, in that order; junction bases with no gene match: 11. The CDR3 totals 16 residues. Looked up from germline, CDR1 is LNHNV and CDR2 is YYDKDF (reference sequence). The CDR3 loop is CATSSYGTEQLYEQYF. DNA of the CDR3: TGTGCCACCAGCAGTTACGGGACAGAGCAACTCTACGAGCAGTACTTC.

The chain couples TRBV4-1 to TRBJ2-1; 14 bases agree with TRBD2. V shed 3 bases, J shed 7 bases, and the junction held 5 bases outside the gene matches. This CDR3 has 16 amino acids. Germline CDR1 is MGHRA and CDR2 is YSYEKL. The CDR3 loop reads CASSQGLAGVGNEQFF. Written as DNA, the CDR3 is TGCGCCAGCAGCCAGGGACTAGCGGGAGTGGGTAATGAGCAGTTCTTC.

V usage is TRBV4-1 and J usage is TRBJ2-7; TRBD1 might be the D (7 bases). With 4 bases removed from V and 4 bases from J, the gap between germline ends came to 17 bases. The CDR3 contains 15 residues. The germline gives CDR1 MGHRA, CDR2 YSYEKL. The CDR3 here is CASSPRLQGGYEQYF. The CDR3 bases are TGCGCCAGCAGCCCGCGGCTTCAGGGGGGTTACGAGCAGTACTTC.

The chain employs TRBV6-5 and TRBJ2-3; possibly TRBD2 for D (5 bases). The germline CDR1 and CDR2 sequences are MNHEY and SVGAGI. This CDR3 is built from 12 residues. Between the trimmed V and J ends, which lost 9 bases and 6 bases, there was a span of 13 bases. The CDR3 DNA follows: TGTGCCAGTGGTACGGGGAGCGATACGCAGTATTTT. Amino acid sequence: CASGTGSDTQYF.